This T cell receptor (beta chain) was captured by sequencing in a study of cytomegalovirus exposure and HLA in healthy donors. V trimming: 3 bases; J trimming: 7 bases; junction bases outside the gene matches: 1. The CDR3 loop spans 13 amino acids. Germline V lookup: CDR1 SEHNR, CDR2 FQNEAQ (reference sequence). With 60 Vbeta and 13 Jbeta primers, the PCR was carried out. TCRdb's table, derived via immunoSEQ multiplex PCR, lists solely in-frame clones and lacks some. The sample holds some 90,000 clones, roughly 71% seen once. J is TRBJ1-5 and V is TRBV7-9, with 9 bases that match TRBD1. This TCR was recovered from a man between 50 and 59 years old in good health and CMV-seronegative. Sequencing was performed on PBMCs. The chain's CDR3 is CASSLDRGQPQHF. Written as DNA, the CDR3 is TGTGCCAGCAGCTTGGACAGGGGCCAGCCCCAGCATTTT.